This entry lists 4 T cell receptor beta chains sequenced from one sample in a study of memory CD4+ T cells and cytomegalovirus serostatus (dated by TCRdb to the late 2010s). A FACSAria II was used to sort memory CD4+ T cells, defined as single viable CD3+CD4+CD8-CD45RO+ cells. Preparation of the library involved the immunoSEQ multiplex PCR assay. TCRdb provides this immuneACCESS table in a form limited to in-frame rearrangements. Some clones are lacking; in checked studies, under half of them reflect an unresolved V gene, and why the rest are absent is not known. The sample table holds more than 45,000 clones, of which 82% were seen once. The top ten hold about 0.6% of the sample. The sample comprised memory CD4+ T cells from blood. The receptor set was obtained from an adult in good health and CMV-seronegative.

The chain recombines TRBV18 with TRBJ2-3; 11 nucleotides line up with TRBD2. The CDR3 spans 13 residues. With V trimmed by 6 bases and J by 5 bases, 1 base remained unmatched. Germline V gene sequence: CDR1 KGHSH, CDR2 LQKENI. The CDR3 sequence: CASSGTSGDTQYF. In nucleotides, the CDR3 is TGTGCCAGCTCCGGGACTAGCGGAGATACGCAGTATTTT.

The rearrangement uses TRBV30 and TRBJ2-5, with unresolved D. Germline assignment: CDR1 GTSNPN and CDR2 SVGIG (reference sequence). Trimming shortened V by 4 bases and J by 4 bases, and 25 bases separated the two germline ends. This CDR3 is built from 17 residues. CDR3 bases: TGTGCCTGGAACCCTCCCTCCCCTCTCACCCTCCCAGAGACCCAGTACTTC. It encodes CAWNPPSPLTLPETQYF.

Worth noting for this clone: Additional DNA sequences in this sample encode the identical CDR3. The chain links TRBV5-1 to TRBJ1-2; TRBD1 matches at 7 bases. The V segment lost 0 bases and the J segment 5 bases; nucleotides outside the gene matches: 4. CDR3 length: 14 residues. Germline V gives CDR1 SGHRS, CDR2 YFSETQ. This chain's CDR3 is CASSLEGQSYGYTF. The CDR3 region has the DNA TGCGCCAGCAGCTTGGAGGGACAGTCGTATGGCTACACCTTC.

The rearrangement links TRBV20-1 to TRBJ1-1, with D unclear. This CDR3 has 11 amino acids. Germline V gene lookup returns CDR1 DFQATT and CDR2 SNEGSKA (reference sequence). Between the trimmed V and J ends, which lost 6 bases and 4 bases, there was a span of 9 bases. The CDR3 DNA is TGCAGTGCCAGAAAGGGCACTGAAGCTTTCTTT. As protein: CSARKGTEAFF.